This TCR beta chain was obtained from a study of blood T cell repertoires in COVID-19. Authors' analysis steps: Researchers report that nucleated cell counts were estimated from reference gene primer amplification. TCRdb keeps only in-frame clones here, not all; method: immunoSEQ multiplex PCR. V and J calls and clone size come straight from that table; D and trimming were deduced from the DNA. The sample lists about 250,000 clones; 85% to 95% were seen once. The CDR3 length is 16 residues. Germline V gene data show CDR1 as DFQATT and CDR2 as SNEGSKA (reference sequence). The J segment lost 2 bases and the V segment lost 3 bases, leaving 12 bases of the junction unmatched.

The sample taken for sequencing was peripheral blood. The receptor was isolated from a man aged 25 to 45 with COVID-19, enrolled during active disease. The chain combines TRBV20-1 with TRBJ1-2, with 7 bases that match TRBD1. For the CDR3, the DNA is TGCAGTGCTAGTGGACAGGTACTCGGAAGCAACTATGGCTACACCTTC. Amino acid sequence: CSASGQVLGSNYGYTF.